The 14 T cell receptor beta chains given below trace back to one sample, sequenced in a study of shared T cell receptors in the human thymus. Sequenced by immunoSEQ multiplex PCR; TCRdb stores in-frame clones only, minus some. The table records hundreds of thousands of clones, around 89% of them present only once. The same data also contributed to another study, on human thymus T cells.

Sequencing was performed on thymocytes. The receptor set was obtained from a boy younger than two with a congenital heart defect.

The chain is built from TRBV7-9 and TRBJ1-4; D is possibly TRBD1 (6 bases). Trimming took 5 bases from V and 0 from J, leaving 13 bases between them. CDR1 and CDR2 from the germline V gene are SEHNR and FQNEAQ (reference sequence). The CDR3 totals 16 residues. The CDR3 spells CASSRTSGATNEKLFF. As DNA, the CDR3 is TGTGCCAGCAGCCGGACCTCAGGGGCAACTAATGAAAAACTGTTTTTT.

This sequence joins TRBV4-1 and TRBJ2-7; TRBD1 aligns across 7 bases. The CDR3 totals 15 residues. V dropped 1 base and J dropped 5; count of bases not matched to a gene: 8. CDR1 MGHRA and CDR2 YSYEKL come from the germline V gene. CDR3 region: CASSQVDRVGNEQYF. The CDR3 DNA follows: TGCGCCAGCAGCCAAGTCGACAGGGTTGGGAACGAGCAGTACTTC.

The CDR3: CASSGGLAGGRYTQYF. The DNA of the CDR3 is TGTGCCAGCAGCGGAGGACTAGCGGGAGGGAGATATACGCAGTATTTT. This chain connects TRBV7-8 to TRBJ2-3, with 15 bases that match TRBD2. There are 16 residues in the CDR3. Looked up from germline, CDR1 is SGHVS and CDR2 is FQNEAQ. Trimming removed 5 bases from V and 7 bases from J; junction bases left unmatched: 7.

This clone has just one count. The J gene is TRBJ2-2, the V gene TRBV5-1, with D possibly matching TRBD1 (6 bases). Germline CDR1 SGHRS, CDR2 YFSETQ. V gave up 7 bases and J gave up 2 bases, with 9 bases separating them. CDR3 length: 13 amino acids. The CDR3 spells CASRQDNTGELFF. Written as DNA, the CDR3 is TGCGCCAGCCGACAGGATAACACCGGGGAGCTGTTTTTT.

This clone was counted only a few times. This chain uses TRBV19 with TRBJ2-7; maybe TRBD1 (6 bases). With 5 bases removed from V and 5 bases from J, the gap between germline ends came to 16 bases. The germline V gene encodes CDR1 LNHDA and CDR2 SQIVND (reference sequence). The CDR3 has 14 amino acids. The CDR3 loop is CASSPSSGGHEQYF. The CDR3 DNA follows: TGTGCCAGTAGTCCTAGTTCTGGGGGCCACGAGCAGTACTTC.

This chain connects TRBV10-2 to TRBJ1-1, with 8 bases aligning to TRBD1. The CDR3 sequence is 14 residues long. The V gene end was trimmed by 2 bases and the J gene end by 10 bases; junction bases not matched to a gene: 9. Per the germline V gene, CDR1 is WSHSY and CDR2 is SAAADI. CDR3 sequence reads: CASSEGTGGPVAFF. For the CDR3, the DNA is TGCGCCAGCAGTGAGGGGACAGGAGGACCGGTAGCTTTCTTT.

This clone occurred once. The chain joins TRBV4-3 to TRBJ2-2; the D is unclear. Trimming stripped 3 bases from V and 2 bases from J, with 16 bases between. The CDR3 runs 17 residues. In germline, CDR1 is LGHNA, CDR2 YSLEER. In nucleotides, the CDR3 is TGCGCCAGCAGCCAGGCTACCGGGTCCTTTAACACCGGGGAGCTGTTTTTT. Translated: CASSQATGSFNTGELFF.

The rearrangement uses TRBV2 and TRBJ2-3; TRBD2 matches 7 bases. The CDR3 has 17 residues. V lost 2 bases, J lost 0 bases, and 8 bases stayed unmatched. Germline CDR1 is SNHLY and CDR2 is FYNNEI. CDR3 sequence reads: CASSELKERESTDTQYF. CDR3 DNA: TGTGCCAGCAGTGAACTAAAAGAGCGGGAAAGCACAGATACGCAGTATTTT.

The chain employs TRBV5-4 and TRBJ2-7; tentatively, D is TRBD2 (5 bases). Germline lookup yields CDR1 SGHNT and CDR2 YYREEE (reference sequence). The CDR3 extends over 14 amino acids. The ends were cut back, 4 bases at V and 2 bases at J, with 13 bases in the middle. The CDR3 protein is CASSAGFPTYEQYF. CDR3 DNA sequence: TGTGCCAGCAGCGCGGGTTTCCCGACCTACGAGCAGTACTTC.

The chain's CDR3 is CASSGGGPQIPGNTIYF. For the CDR3, the DNA is TGTGCCAGCAGTGGGGGGGGGCCCCAGATCCCTGGAAACACCATATATTTT. This chain joins TRBV25-1 and TRBJ1-3, with D possibly matching TRBD1 (6 bases). Looked up from germline, CDR1 is MGHDK and CDR2 is SYGVNS. The CDR3 totals 17 residues. V was shortened by 4 bases and J by 2 bases, with 18 bases between the two germline ends. The entire variable domain, with the rest obtained from reference TRBV25-1 and TRBJ1-3, is as follows: EADIYQTPRYLVIGTGKKITLECSQTMGHDKMYWYQQDPGMELHLIHYSYGVNSTEKGDLSSESTVSRIRTEHFPLTLESARPSHTSQYLCASSGGGPQIPGNTIYFGEGSWLTVV.

The chain is built from TRBV30 and TRBJ2-3; a weak D match, TRBD2 (6 bases). Germline V gene sequence: CDR1 GTSNPN, CDR2 SVGIG (reference sequence). V dropped 3 bases and J dropped 1 base, with 14 bases sitting between them. This CDR3 region has 15 residues. In nucleotides, the CDR3 is TGTGCCTGGAGAAAGGAGGCGGGACGCACAGATACGCAGTATTTT. Protein product: CAWRKEAGRTDTQYF.

The chain has TRBV30 and TRBJ2-7; D perhaps matches TRBD1 (5 bases). Looked up from germline, CDR1 is GTSNPN and CDR2 is SVGIG (reference sequence). The CDR3 is 12 residues long. The germline V and J ends were trimmed by 0 bases and 7 bases, with 10 bases remaining between them. CDR3 sequence: CAWSVRVWEQYF. The CDR3 DNA is TGTGCCTGGAGTGTCAGGGTATGGGAGCAGTACTTC.

This chain joins TRBV6-6 and TRBJ2-1, with D maybe TRBD2 (5 bases). The germline gives CDR1 MNHNY, CDR2 SVGAGI (reference sequence). The CDR3 consists of 14 residues. Trimming cost V 2 bases and J 3 bases, with 8 bases left between them. The CDR3, as DNA: TGTGCCAGCAGTTACGGCGGGCTCTACAATGAGCAGTTCTTC. Amino acid sequence: CASSYGGLYNEQFF.

The chain joins TRBV25-1 to TRBJ2-5; D is possibly TRBD2 (6 bases). The CDR3 covers 17 residues. The germline CDR1 and CDR2 sequences are MGHDK and SYGVNS. The ends were cut back, 4 bases at V and 5 bases at J, with 23 bases in the middle. CDR3 nucleotides: TGTGCCAGCAGTGCCAACCCCGGGACCCTCAGCGGGGAGACCCAGTACTTC. Its protein is CASSANPGTLSGETQYF.